What follows is one T cell receptor (beta chain) and its context. Its antigen remains unknown. This specimen belongs to a study of cytomegalovirus exposure and HLA in healthy donors. The CDR3 loop spans 15 amino acids. Trimming removed 9 bases from V and 1 base from J, with 18 bases in between. Per germline, CDR1 LNHDA and CDR2 SQIVND (reference sequence). PCR primers comprised 60 Vbeta and 13 Jbeta primers. The table came from immunoSEQ multiplex PCR; TCRdb's copy has only in-frame clones and leaves some out. The sample yields approximately 100,000 clones, less than 80% seen once. Study-wide findings and caveats: Links to common viral pathogens appeared, in a later analysis, for several of the most significant clusters. A later analysis linked a missense variant in DCLRE1C to the trimming of TCR beta V and J genes. Some V segments, including TRBV6-2 and TRBV6-3, were excluded as indistinguishable. For most TCR sequences rarity was the rule, although some public TCRs occurred in many donors.

The material sequenced was PBMCs. This sequence joins TRBV19 and TRBJ1-1; the D is unclear. The TCR originated in a man aged 30 to 39 in good health and CMV-seropositive. The CDR3 reads CASMTAGRRNTEAFF. CDR3 coding DNA: TGTGCCAGCATGACCGCGGGAAGGAGGAACACTGAAGCTTTCTTT.